The next 4 T cell receptor beta chains were all read from a single sample in a study of shared clonotypes between healthy human individuals. Sequencing used immunoSEQ multiplex PCR; TCRdb keeps in-frame clones, though not all of them. The sample records 600,000 to 750,000 clones, 90% being singletons. Sequencing was done on a sample of memory CD8+ T cells from PBMCs. The subset here: CD45RO+ cells pooled with CCR7-negative TemRA cells. Receptors originate from a man aged 18 to 30 in good health. Some clones in this sample may be carry-over from other donors' samples.

This chain joins TRBV5-6 and TRBJ2-7; D ambiguous. CDR1 and CDR2 from the germline V gene are SGHDT and YYEEEE. The CDR3 sequence is 12 residues long. V dropped 4 bases and J dropped 4 bases, with 9 bases sitting between them. CDR3: CASSQNSYEQYF. The DNA of the CDR3 is TGTGCCAGCAGCCAGAACTCGTACGAGCAGTACTTC. Full variable domain (missing parts from reference TRBV5-6 and TRBJ2-7): DAGVTQSPTHLIKTRGQQVTLRCSPKSGHDTVSWYQQALGQGPQFIFQYYEEEERQRGNFPDRFSGHQFPNYSSELNVNALLLGDSALYLCASSQNSYEQYFGPGTRLTVT.

The chain carries TRBV7-9 and TRBJ2-5; D gene ambiguous. CDR1 is SEHNR and CDR2 is FQNEAQ in the germline V gene (reference sequence). V was trimmed by 5 bases and J by 2 bases, leaving 12 bases between them. This CDR3 has 14 amino acids. In DNA form, the CDR3 reads TGTGCCAGCAGCCCGCTATGGGAACAAGAGACCCAGTACTTC. The encoded protein is CASSPLWEQETQYF.

This clone was counted only a few times. This chain uses TRBV18 with TRBJ2-7; D remains unclear. The germline V gene encodes CDR1 KGHSH and CDR2 LQKENI. This CDR3 is built from 13 residues. Trimming shortened V by 3 bases and J by 0 bases, and 6 bases separated the two germline ends. CDR3 protein: CASSPSYSYEQYF. As DNA, the CDR3 is TGTGCCAGCTCACCGTCGTACTCCTACGAGCAGTACTTC.

V and J are TRBV19 and TRBJ1-1, with 8 bases fitting TRBD1. CDR3 size: 16 residues. The junction had 10 bases not matched to a gene; V was cut back by 4 bases and J by 3 bases. Germline CDR1 LNHDA, CDR2 SQIVND (reference sequence). Written as DNA, the CDR3 is TGTGCCAGTAGTAATCACAGGGGGGCACGAGACACTGAAGCTTTCTTT. Amino acids: CASSNHRGARDTEAFF.